Below, 13 T cell receptor beta chains from the same sample are listed, as sequenced in a study of CD8 T cells in ankylosing spondylitis. MiXCR was run by TCRdb on the 5' RACE reads, yielding one entry per CDR3 protein. The sample contains about 160,000 distinct CDR3 sequences, about 18% of which appear only once. Sequencing was carried out using blood, either unsorted or a sorted T cell fraction (not recorded which). These receptors originate from a male donor with ankylosing spondylitis or in good health (not recorded which).

The rearrangement joins TRBV9 to TRBJ2-5; 14 positions agree with TRBD2. The CDR3 contains 16 residues. V was pared by 3 bases and J by 5 bases, with 6 bases of the junction left unmatched. Germline assignment: CDR1 SGDLS and CDR2 YYNGEE. CDR3 residues: CASSAGTSGSSETQYF. The CDR3 DNA sequence: TGTGCCAGCAGCGCCGGGACTAGCGGGAGTTCTGAGACCCAGTACTTC.

There are many counts of this clonotype. The chain uses TRBV20-1 and TRBJ2-1; TRBD2 matches 13 bases. The CDR3 consists of 14 residues. CDR1 is DFQATT, CDR2 SNEGSKA, per germline (reference sequence). Unmatched junction bases numbered 9, after V lost 7 bases and J lost 9 bases. CDR3: CSVTSGRALGEQFF. The CDR3 nucleotides are TGCAGTGTCACTAGCGGGAGGGCCTTAGGTGAGCAGTTCTTC.

This clonotype was detected a few times. The chain carries TRBV5-1 and TRBJ2-1; the match to TRBD2 covers 7 bases. The CDR3 extends over 17 amino acids. Germline CDR1 SGHRS, CDR2 YFSETQ. J was trimmed by 2 bases and V by 3 bases; bases with no gene match: 11. CDR3 nucleotides: TGCGCCAGCAGCTCGACTAGCTTTGCGGGAACCTACAATGAGCAGTTCTTC. Residues: CASSSTSFAGTYNEQFF.

The rearrangement links TRBV5-1 to TRBJ2-1, with D perhaps matching TRBD1 (5 bases). The length of the CDR3 is 17 residues. The germline CDR1 and CDR2 sequences are SGHRS and YFSETQ. V was clipped by 6 bases and J by 1 base, with 20 bases between them. The CDR3 region is CASTVGLSTGSYNEQFF. DNA for the CDR3: TGCGCCAGCACCGTTGGGCTAAGCACAGGATCCTACAATGAGCAGTTCTTC.

This clonotype has at least ten counts. This chain joins TRBV5-1 and TRBJ2-3; no definite D call. The CDR3 is 14 amino acids. Germline loops: CDR1 SGHRS, CDR2 YFSETQ. Trimming removed 0 bases from V and 1 base from J, with 6 bases in between. In nucleotides, the CDR3 is TGCGCCAGCAGCTTGGCCCCGCGCACAGATACGCAGTATTTT. Encoded protein: CASSLAPRTDTQYF.

V is TRBV30 and J is TRBJ2-7; D may be TRBD1 (6 bases). There are 13 residues in the CDR3. Germline CDR1 and CDR2: GTSNPN and SVGIG (reference sequence). V lost 5 bases, J lost 4 bases, and 15 bases lay in between. CDR3 loop: CAWRTVTFYEQYF. CDR3 nucleotides: TGTGCCTGGCGGACAGTTACTTTTTACGAGCAGTACTTC. The whole variable domain, remainder taken from reference TRBV30 and TRBJ2-7, is SQTIHQWPATLVQPVGSPLSLECTVEGTSNPNLYWYRQAAGRGLQLLFYSVGIGQISSEVPQNLSASRPQDRQFILSSKKLLLSDSGFYLCAWRTVTFYEQYFGPGTRLTVT.

The chain joins TRBV19 to TRBJ2-7, with D hard to call. Trimming removed 5 bases from V and 3 bases from J, with 11 bases in between. Per the germline V gene, CDR1 is LNHDA and CDR2 is SQIVND (reference sequence). The CDR3 extends over 13 amino acids. CDR3 amino acids: CASSPFPGYEQYF. CDR3 DNA: TGTGCCAGTAGTCCCTTCCCTGGCTACGAGCAGTACTTC.

The chain joins TRBV5-5 to TRBJ2-3; 11 nucleotides line up with TRBD2. The CDR3 spans 17 residues. Per the germline V gene, CDR1 is SGHKS and CDR2 is YYEKEE (reference sequence). Unmatched junction bases numbered 9, after V lost 2 bases and J lost 4 bases. The CDR3 region is CASSFGPLTSGADTQYF. Here the CDR3 DNA reads TGTGCCAGCAGCTTTGGGCCCCTGACTAGCGGGGCAGATACGCAGTATTTT.

This clonotype was counted only a few times. The chain joins TRBV13 to TRBJ2-3; perhaps TRBD2 as D (6 bases). Germline-derived CDR1 and CDR2 are PRHDT and FYEKMQ (reference sequence). There are 15 residues in the CDR3. Trimming removed 5 bases at V and 6 bases at J, with 18 bases between. CDR3 nucleotides: TGTGCCAGCAGCCATCAGACTAGACGGGTGGATACGCAGTATTTT. It is translated as CASSHQTRRVDTQYF.

In its sample, this clonotype was seen many times. The CDR3 nucleotides read TGTGCCAGCAGGAAGCCAGGGTATAGCAATCAGCCCCAGCATTTT. It encodes CASRKPGYSNQPQHF. This sequence joins TRBV12-3 or TRBV12-4 and TRBJ1-5; maybe TRBD1 (5 bases). This CDR3 comprises 15 residues. The V gene lost 6 bases and the J gene lost 0 bases, with 12 bases spanning the gap.

This clonotype was recorded a few times. The chain combines TRBV11-2 with TRBJ1-3; no reliable D call. CDR3 size: 15 residues. Trimming removed 6 bases at V and 0 bases at J, with 12 bases between. Germline V gene lookup returns CDR1 SGHAT and CDR2 FQNNGV. The CDR3 loop is CASRRVASSGNTIYF. The CDR3 DNA reads as TGTGCCAGCAGGCGTGTTGCCAGCTCTGGAAACACCATATATTTT.

The sample holds a few counts of this clonotype. This chain uses TRBV6-6 with TRBJ2-2; D remains ambiguous. The CDR3 consists of 16 residues. V was clipped by 2 bases and J by 0 bases, with 10 bases between them. Germline CDR1 reads MNHNY; CDR2 reads SVGAGI (reference sequence). DNA for the CDR3: TGTGCCAGCAGTTACCTCGGCGGAACGAACACCGGGGAGCTGTTTTTT. This encodes CASSYLGGTNTGELFF.

This clonotype appeared a few times. The CDR3 sequence: CSAGVARSYNEQFF. The CDR3, as DNA: TGCAGTGCTGGGGTAGCGCGTTCCTACAATGAGCAGTTCTTC. V and J are TRBV20-1 and TRBJ2-1; a possible D gene is TRBD2 (5 bases). The germline CDR1 and CDR2 sequences are DFQATT and SNEGSKA (reference sequence). This CDR3 contains 14 residues. Deletions cut 5 bases from V and 1 base from J, with 12 bases between.